This T cell receptor (beta chain) was retrieved from a study of human T cells and chemical hapten exposure. Across the study: Upper-back patch tests with 0.01% DPC were read at 6 days.

In TCRdb, the RACE reads were re-called with MiXCR into one record per CDR3 protein. Altogether about 99,000 distinct CDR3 sequences are present, under 15% being singletons, with the ten largest covering roughly 2%. This CDR3 contains 14 residues. Trimming took off 0 bases at V and 7 bases at J, with 10 bases between the two ends. CDR1 is SGHAT, CDR2 FQNNGV, per germline. This clonotype appeared many times. Time point given: patch test 1, 2 weeks after DPC sensitization. Specified treatment: therapeutic diphenylcyclopropenone sensitization with weekly scalp DPC. This clonotype was sampled from a middle-aged woman with alopecia areata. Some clones in this sample may be carry-over from other donors' samples. The sample consisted of whole blood, taken in connection with sensitization to the hapten diphenylcyclopropenone (DPC). The chain carries TRBV11-2 and TRBJ2-1, with a possible D match to TRBD2 (5 bases). CDR3 nucleotides: TGTGCCAGCAGCTTAGAAGGTACGGGGAATGAGCAGTTCTTC. It is translated as CASSLEGTGNEQFF.